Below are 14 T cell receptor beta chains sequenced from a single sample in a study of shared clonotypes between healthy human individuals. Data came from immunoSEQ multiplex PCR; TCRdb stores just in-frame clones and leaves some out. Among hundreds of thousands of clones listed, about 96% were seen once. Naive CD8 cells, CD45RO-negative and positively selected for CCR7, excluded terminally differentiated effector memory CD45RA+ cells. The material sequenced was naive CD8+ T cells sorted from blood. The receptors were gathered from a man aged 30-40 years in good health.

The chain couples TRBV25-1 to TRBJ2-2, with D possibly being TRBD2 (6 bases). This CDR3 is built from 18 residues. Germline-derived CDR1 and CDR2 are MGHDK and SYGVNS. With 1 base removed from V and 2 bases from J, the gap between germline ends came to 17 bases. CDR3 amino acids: CASSESPRGLSNTGELFF. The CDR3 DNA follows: TGTGCCAGCAGTGAATCCCCCCGCGGACTATCCAACACCGGGGAGCTGTTTTTT.

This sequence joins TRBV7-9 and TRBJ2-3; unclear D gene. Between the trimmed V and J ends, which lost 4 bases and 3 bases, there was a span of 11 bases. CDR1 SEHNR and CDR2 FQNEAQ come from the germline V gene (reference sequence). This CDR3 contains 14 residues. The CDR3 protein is CASSSRLTTDTQYF. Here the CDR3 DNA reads TGTGCCAGCAGCTCTAGATTAACAACAGATACGCAGTATTTT.

CDR3: CASSSYALGGDSNQPQHF. The CDR3 DNA reads as TGTGCCAGCAGCTCATACGCATTAGGGGGTGATAGCAATCAGCCCCAGCATTTT. V is TRBV27 and J is TRBJ1-5; weak D call: TRBD1 (6 bases). Germline V gene lookup returns CDR1 MNHEY and CDR2 SMNVEV (reference sequence). The length of the CDR3 is 18 residues. Trimming stripped 6 bases from V and 0 bases from J, with 21 bases between.

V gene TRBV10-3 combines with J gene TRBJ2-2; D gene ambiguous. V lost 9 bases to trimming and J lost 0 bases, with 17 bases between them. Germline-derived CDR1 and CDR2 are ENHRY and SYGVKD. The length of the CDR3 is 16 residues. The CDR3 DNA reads TGTGCCATTGCGCCCTTTGGGGAAGCGAACACCGGGGAGCTGTTTTTT. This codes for CAIAPFGEANTGELFF.

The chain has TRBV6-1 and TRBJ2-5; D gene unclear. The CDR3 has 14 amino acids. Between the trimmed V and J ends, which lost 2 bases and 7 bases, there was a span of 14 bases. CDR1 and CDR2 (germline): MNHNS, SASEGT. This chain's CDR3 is CASSEWGSSRTQYF. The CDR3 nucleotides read TGTGCCAGCAGTGAATGGGGTTCCTCGAGGACCCAGTACTTC.

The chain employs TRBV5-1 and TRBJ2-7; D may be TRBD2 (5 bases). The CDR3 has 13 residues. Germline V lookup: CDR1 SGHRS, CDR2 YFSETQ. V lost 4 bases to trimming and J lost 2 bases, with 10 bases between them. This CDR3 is CASSLALTYEQYF. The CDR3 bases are TGCGCCAGCAGCCTAGCCCTTACCTACGAGCAGTACTTC.

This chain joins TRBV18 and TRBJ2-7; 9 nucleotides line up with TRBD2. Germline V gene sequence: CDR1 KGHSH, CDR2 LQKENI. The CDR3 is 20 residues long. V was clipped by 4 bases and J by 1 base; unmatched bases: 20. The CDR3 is CASSQGPIRREGLASYEQYF. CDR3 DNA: TGTGCCAGCTCACAGGGACCCATTCGGCGGGAGGGCCTGGCGTCCTACGAGCAGTACTTC.

The CDR3 DNA reads TGTGCCAGCAGTTTACCGGGGGCTGAGCAGTTCTTC. Translating it yields CASSLPGAEQFF. V gene TRBV28 combines with J gene TRBJ2-1; D is tentatively TRBD1 or TRBD2 (6 bases each). Per germline, CDR1 MDHEN and CDR2 SYDVKM. This CDR3 is 12 amino acids long. V gave up 2 bases and J gave up 9 bases, with 8 bases separating them.

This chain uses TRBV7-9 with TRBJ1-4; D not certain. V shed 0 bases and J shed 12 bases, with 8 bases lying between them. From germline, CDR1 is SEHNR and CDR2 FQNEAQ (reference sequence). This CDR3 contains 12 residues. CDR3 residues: CASSLALSQLFF. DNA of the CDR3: TGTGCCAGCAGCTTAGCCTTGTCGCAACTGTTTTTT.

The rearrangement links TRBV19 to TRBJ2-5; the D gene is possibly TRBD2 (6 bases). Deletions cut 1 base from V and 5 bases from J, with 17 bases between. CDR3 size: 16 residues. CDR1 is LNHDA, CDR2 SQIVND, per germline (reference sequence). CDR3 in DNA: TGTGCCAGTAGTATAGGCGGAGGGAGGTGGACGGAGACCCAGTACTTC. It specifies CASSIGGGRWTETQYF.

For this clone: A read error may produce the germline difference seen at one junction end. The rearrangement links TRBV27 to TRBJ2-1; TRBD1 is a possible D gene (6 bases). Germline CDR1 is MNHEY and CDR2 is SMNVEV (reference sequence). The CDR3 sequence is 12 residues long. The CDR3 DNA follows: TGTGCCAGCAGCCCCGGCACAGGGAGCTGGATCTTC. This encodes CASSPGTGSWIF.

The CDR3 reads CASSQEPGLALSEQYF. Written as DNA, the CDR3 is TGCGCCAGCAGCCAAGAGCCGGGACTAGCGTTGAGCGAGCAGTACTTC. This chain links TRBV4-1 with TRBJ2-7; 10 bases map to TRBD2. The CDR3 sequence is 16 residues long. Germline values: CDR1 MGHRA, CDR2 YSYEKL. Trimming at V came to 0 bases and at J to 6 bases, leaving 8 bases not matched to a gene.

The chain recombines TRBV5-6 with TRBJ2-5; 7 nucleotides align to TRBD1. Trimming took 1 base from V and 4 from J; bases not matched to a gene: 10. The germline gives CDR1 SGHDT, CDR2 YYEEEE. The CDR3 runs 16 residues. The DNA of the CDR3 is TGTGCCAGCAGCTTGTCTCCGGGACAGCCATTAGAGACCCAGTACTTC. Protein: CASSLSPGQPLETQYF.

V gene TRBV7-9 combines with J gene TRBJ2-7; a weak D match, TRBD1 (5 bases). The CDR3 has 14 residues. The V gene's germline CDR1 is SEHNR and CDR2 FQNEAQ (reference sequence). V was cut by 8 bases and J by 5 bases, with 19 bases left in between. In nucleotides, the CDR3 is TGTGCCAGCCACAGTCCAGGGTTCCCCCACGAGCAGTACTTC. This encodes CASHSPGFPHEQYF.